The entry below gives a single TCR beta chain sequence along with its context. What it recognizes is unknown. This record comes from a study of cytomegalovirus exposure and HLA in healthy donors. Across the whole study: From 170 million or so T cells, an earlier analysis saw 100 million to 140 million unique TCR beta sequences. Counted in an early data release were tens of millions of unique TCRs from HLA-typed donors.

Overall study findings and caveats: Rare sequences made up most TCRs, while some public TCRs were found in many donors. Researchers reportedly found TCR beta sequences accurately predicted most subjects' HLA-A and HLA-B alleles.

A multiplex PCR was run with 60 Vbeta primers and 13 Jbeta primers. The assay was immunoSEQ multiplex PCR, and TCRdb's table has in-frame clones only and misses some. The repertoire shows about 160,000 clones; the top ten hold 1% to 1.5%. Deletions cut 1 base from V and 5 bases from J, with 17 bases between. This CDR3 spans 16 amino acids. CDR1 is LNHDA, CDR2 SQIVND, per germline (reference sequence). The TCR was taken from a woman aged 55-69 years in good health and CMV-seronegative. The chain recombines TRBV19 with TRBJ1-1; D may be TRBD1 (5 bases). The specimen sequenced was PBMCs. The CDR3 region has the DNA TGTGCCAGTAGTATAGGCCGGGGGGGAGGACCAACTGAAGCTTTCTTT. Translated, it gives CASSIGRGGGPTEAFF.